This T cell receptor (beta chain) was found in a study of shared clonotypes between healthy human individuals (dated by TCRdb to the early 2020s). Concerning the study at large: The cohort included a few men and a couple of women between 18 and 49 years of age. Each donor's leukapheresis produced roughly between roughly 0.85 and 9.5 billion PBMCs. Libraries were prepared and TCR repertoires were sequenced by different laboratories using diverse techniques, in order to increase sequencing depth and limit assay-specific biases. To estimate repertoire size and how much clonotype sharing occurs between individuals, the study deeply sequenced the blood TCR repertoires of five healthy adults. The paper's findings and limits, for the study overall: Because the study included only a small number of donors, the genetic and exposure-history diversity represented was limited. Sampling was restricted to blood, and TCR repertoires in tissues likely differ from the TCR repertoires found in blood. Based on pairwise subsampling, the degree of clonotype sharing among donors was expected to be affected by sequencing depth.

The donors were healthy, HIV-negative adults who had no recently reported acute infections or vaccinations. Only Caucasian adults living in Nashville, Tennessee, USA were represented among the donors. For unsorted samples, about 90 million PBMCs were counted, and genomic DNA was extracted using the QIAamp DNA Blood Mini kit. Blood was collected by leukapheresis, and PBMCs were isolated by Ficoll-Histopaque density gradient centrifugation and then cryopreserved in liquid nitrogen vapor phase. Using the deep immunoSEQ assay, multiplex PCR amplified TCR CDR3 regions from genomic DNA. Genomic DNA extracted from each cell subset was distributed evenly over all wells of several immunoSEQ 96-well plates, and each plate served as one replicate. For unsorted PBMC, each replicate PCR was loaded with around 300 ng genomic DNA, equivalent to roughly 31,000 T cell genomes. Ten immunoSEQ deep assay plates were used to sequence the unsorted PBMC genomic DNA. Purified libraries were measured with a Qubit 3.0 fluorometer, size-checked on a Bioanalyzer 2100, and measured again with the KAPA Library Quantification kit. A separate single-read 150-cycle Illumina NextSeq 550 flow cell was used to sequence each immunoSEQ 96-well plate. The published analysis was carried out like this. Because only junctional sequences without quality scores were contained in the immunoSEQ output, filtering matching that applied to full-length reads could not be performed. Sequences were annotated with PyIR, a Python wrapper for IgBLAST v1.9, and V/J genes and CDR3 were assigned using IMGT germline references. Reads were filtered out if the reads had weak V/J assignments (E-value above 1e-6), no CDR3, stop codons, out-of-frame junctions, or ambiguous translated residues. V3J clonotypes were defined as sequences sharing an identical inferred V gene, J gene, and CDR3 amino acid sequence. Percentage overlap between repertoires was calculated by dividing the number of shared unique clonotypes by the size of the smaller repertoire. RTK rarefaction, the Chao1 estimator, and Recon v2.1 estimates of unobserved clonotypes were used to assess repertoire richness. Here the immuneACCESS table is served through TCRdb, limited to in-frame sequences with V and J called. Missing clones are a known gap in these copies; in checked studies unresolved V genes cover under half, and the rest lacks a known reason. That table is the source of V, J and clone size, and D and trimming were worked out from the DNA. This sample gives 450,000 to 500,000 clones in total; about 85% of them show up just once. The ten largest account for approximately 12% of the sample.

Trimming removed 0 bases from V and 5 bases from J, leaving 10 bases between the germline ends. The CDR3 holds 14 amino acids from the cysteine to the phenylalanine. Kept here is only the CDR3 DNA, which spans 42 bases and is read in frame from base 1. In the germline V gene (reference sequence), CDR1 corresponds to GTSNPN and CDR2 to SVGIG. As for this clone: Its antigen specificity is not known. No much larger clonotype is one base removed from it; base qualities were not supplied.

Sequenced sample: PBMCs. The sequence was obtained from a woman aged 35 to 49 in good health. Some clones in this sample may be carry-over from other donors' samples. The chain links TRBV30 with TRBJ2-2; the D gene assignment is ambiguous. Here is the DNA: TGTGCCTGGAGTGTGGGTCTGATAACCGGGGAGCTGTTTTTT. It translates to CAWSVGLITGELFF. With the portions outside the CDR3 filled from the reference TRBV30 and TRBJ2-2 genes, the complete variable region becomes SQTIHQWPATLVQPVGSPLSLECTVEGTSNPNLYWYRQAAGRGLQLLFYSVGIGQISSEVPQNLSASRPQDRQFILSSKKLLLSDSGFYLCAWSVGLITGELFFGEGSRLTVL.